This TCR beta chain was identified during a study of T cell responses to AZD1222 COVID-19 vaccine. Note on this clone: Its cognate antigen is unknown.

The table came from immunoSEQ multiplex PCR; TCRdb's copy has only in-frame clones and leaves some out. The repertoire holds about 110,000 clones, with approximately 90% as singletons. This CDR3 has 16 residues. Germline V CDR1 and CDR2: SGDLS, YYNGEE. Deletions cut 2 bases from V and 1 base from J, with 13 bases between. The study, taken as a whole, reports: Only a handful of individuals given AZD1222 were seropositive at baseline.

The chain combines TRBV9 with TRBJ1-3; possible D gene TRBD1, 5 bases. The sequencing here drew on peripheral blood, taken on day 0 of AZD1222 vaccination. The clonotype originates from an adult in good health. The CDR3 protein is CASSVTAGESGNTIYF. CDR3 sequence (DNA): TGTGCCAGCAGCGTGACCGCGGGGGAGTCTGGAAACACCATATATTTT.